This record concerns one TCR beta chain sequence. The data are from a study of blood T cell repertoires in COVID-19. As for the study in general: Sample material is recorded as cDNA or gDNA derived from T cells, B-cell-depleted T cells, or PBMCs.

Donors in Cohort 3 who had recovered were those with two negative PCRs, healthcare professional clearance, or resolution of their symptoms. The V gene's germline CDR1 is LNHDA and CDR2 SQIVND (reference sequence). The V end was cut by 0 bases, the J end by 7 bases, with 12 bases between. The CDR3 length is 14 residues. The table came from immunoSEQ multiplex PCR; TCRdb's copy has only in-frame clones and leaves some out. The sample has under 200,000 clones, approximately 80% seen once; the top ten hold more than 9.5%. This receptor was identified in a man over 45 who had recovered from COVID-19. Sequencing was carried out using PBMCs or T cells enriched from blood (not recorded which). The V call is TRBV19, the J call TRBJ1-2; D gene uncertain. The chain's CDR3 is CASSIDFPRGGYTF. DNA of the CDR3: TGTGCCAGTAGTATAGATTTCCCCCGCGGTGGCTACACCTTC.